One and the same sample provided the 9 T cell receptor beta chains below, sequenced in a study of T cells in Graves' hyperthyroidism and ophthalmopathy. The source material, RNA transcripts, was used to amplify TCR beta CDR3 regions. HTBI primers were used for first-round RT-PCR of the TCR CDR3. TCRdb used MiXCR to reprocess the multiplex PCR reads, holding one entry per CDR3 protein. The data show roughly 630,000 distinct CDR3 sequences, 15% to 19% seen once. The sample was blood. The receptors derive from a woman aged 25 to 45 with Graves' hyperthyroidism.

This clonotype was recorded many times. Here the CDR3 reads CASSLEAGAPNEQYF. As DNA, the CDR3 is TGTGCCAGCAGCTTAGAGGCGGGGGCACCCAACGAGCAGTACTTC. The chain joins TRBV13 to TRBJ2-7, with a weak D call TRBD2 (7 bases). Germline CDR1 PRHDT, CDR2 FYEKMQ (reference sequence). The V gene lost 1 base and the J gene lost 5 bases, with 15 bases spanning the gap. CDR3 size: 15 residues.

A note on this clonotype: A single base separates this from a much larger clone, so it may be a read error. This chain uses TRBV27 with TRBJ2-1; D is possibly TRBD1 or TRBD2 (6 bases each). V lost 3 bases and J 7 bases, leaving 10 bases between the germline ends. The CDR3 has 13 residues. The germline CDR1 and CDR2 sequences are MNHEY and SMNVEV (reference sequence). CDR3 in DNA: TGTGCCAGCAGTTTTGGAGGGGGTAATGAGCAGTTCTTC. The encoded protein is CASSFGGGNEQFF.

There are many counts of this clonotype. The chain has TRBV6-2 or TRBV6-3 and TRBJ2-5; D is ambiguous. Germline V gene lookup returns CDR1 MNHEY and CDR2 SVGEGT. Trimming removed 7 bases from V and 0 bases from J, with 15 bases in between. The CDR3 extends over 15 amino acids. As DNA, the CDR3 is TGTGCCAGCACCCTGGGTGTGGTTTACCAAGAGACCCAGTACTTC. Its protein product is CASTLGVVYQETQYF.

V usage is TRBV7-9 and J usage is TRBJ1-1; D call uncertain. The germline gives CDR1 SEHNR, CDR2 FQNEAQ (reference sequence). The CDR3 sequence is 14 residues long. V lost 3 bases and J lost 4, with 12 bases in between. CDR3 sequence reads: CASSFSEGGTEAFF. The CDR3 DNA reads TGTGCCAGCAGCTTCTCGGAAGGAGGCACTGAAGCTTTCTTT. The whole variable domain, filled in from reference TRBV7-9 and TRBJ1-1, reads DTGVSQNPRHKITKRGQNVTFRCDPISEHNRLYWYRQTLGQGPEFLTYFQNEAQLEKSRLLSDRFSAERPKGSFSTLEIQRTEQGDSAMYLCASSFSEGGTEAFFGQGTRLTVV.

On this clonotype itself: Mismatch with germline at one junction end may stem from a read error. This sequence joins TRBV7-2 and TRBJ2-7, with TRBD1 matching over 9 bases. CDR1 SGHTA and CDR2 FQGNSA come from the germline V gene. This CDR3 is 16 amino acids long. The CDR3 loop is CDSSPGRGTGSYEQYF. In nucleotides, the CDR3 is TGTGACAGCAGCCCCGGTCGGGGGACAGGGTCCTACGAGCAGTACTTC.

This clonotype showed up many times. The gene calls are TRBV2 and TRBJ2-5, with 15 bases identical to TRBD2. CDR1 and CDR2 (germline): SNHLY, FYNNEI. Germline trimming cut 4 bases from V and 0 bases from J; bases unmatched to any gene: 15. The CDR3 has 21 residues. In nucleotides, the CDR3 is TGTGCCAGCAGTGCCATGCTCCCGGGACTAGCGGGAGGCAAGAACCAAGAGACCCAGTACTTC. Its protein is CASSAMLPGLAGGKNQETQYF.

This chain links TRBV19 with TRBJ2-2; D tentatively reads TRBD1 or TRBD2 (6 bases each). The CDR3 runs to 15 residues. Germline assignment: CDR1 LNHDA and CDR2 SQIVND (reference sequence). V lost 6 bases and J lost 1, with 12 bases in between. The CDR3 region is CASRLAGQNTGELFF. For the CDR3, the DNA is TGTGCCAGTAGATTGGCGGGACAGAACACCGGGGAGCTGTTTTTT.

This clonotype has only a few counts. V usage is TRBV20-1 and J usage is TRBJ1-6; 8 bases fit TRBD1. CDR3 size: 15 residues. Looked up from germline, CDR1 is DFQATT and CDR2 is SNEGSKA (reference sequence). V dropped 2 bases and J dropped 10; count of bases not matched to a gene: 10. The CDR3 DNA reads as TGCAGTGCTAGAAGCACAGGGGGACGGAAGTCACCCCTCCACTTT. This translates into CSARSTGGRKSPLHF.

Points on this clonotype: This may arise from a read error, as a much more abundant clone is one base away. The gene calls are TRBV10-3 and TRBJ2-1; 7 nucleotides agree with TRBD2. Germline V gene lookup returns CDR1 ENHRY and CDR2 SYGVKD. The CDR3 has 15 residues. Trimming cost V 2 bases and J 6 bases; bases outside gene matches: 7. Here the CDR3 DNA reads TGTGCCATCAGTGAGGGGCGGGAGACCCCCAATGAGCAGTTCTTC. Encoded protein: CAISEGRETPNEQFF.